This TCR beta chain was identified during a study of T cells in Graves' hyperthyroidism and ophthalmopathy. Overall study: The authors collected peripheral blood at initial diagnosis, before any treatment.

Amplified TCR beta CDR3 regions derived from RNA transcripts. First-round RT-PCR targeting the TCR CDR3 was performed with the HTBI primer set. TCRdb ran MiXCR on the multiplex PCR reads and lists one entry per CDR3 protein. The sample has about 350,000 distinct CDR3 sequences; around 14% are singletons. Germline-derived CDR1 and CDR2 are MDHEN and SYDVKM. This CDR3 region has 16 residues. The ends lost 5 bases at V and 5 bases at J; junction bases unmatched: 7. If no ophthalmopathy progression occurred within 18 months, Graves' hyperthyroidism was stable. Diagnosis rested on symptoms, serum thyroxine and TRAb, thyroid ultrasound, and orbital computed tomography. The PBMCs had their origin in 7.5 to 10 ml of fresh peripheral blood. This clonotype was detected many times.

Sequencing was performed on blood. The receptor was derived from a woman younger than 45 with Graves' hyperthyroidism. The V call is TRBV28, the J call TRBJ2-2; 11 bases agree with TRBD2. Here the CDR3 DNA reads TGTGCCAGCAGTCTCCTTAGCGGGAGGGGTACCGGGGAGCTGTTTTTT. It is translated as CASSLLSGRGTGELFF.